The source of this T cell receptor (beta chain) is a study of shared clonotypes between healthy human individuals. Terminally differentiated effector memory CD45RA+ cells were excluded from the naive CD8 cells, which were CD45RO-negative and positively selected for CCR7. Some clones are missing from TCRdb's copy, which holds only in-frame ones; the method was immunoSEQ multiplex PCR. In the table there are about 2 million clones, approximately 94% of which are singletons. CDR1 and CDR2 (germline): SGHNT, YYREEE (reference sequence). The germline V and J ends were trimmed by 2 bases and 3 bases, with 9 bases remaining between them. This CDR3 spans 13 amino acids.

What was sequenced was naive CD8+ T cells sorted from blood. J is TRBJ2-7 and V is TRBV5-4, with D tentatively TRBD1 (5 bases). The sequence was collected from a man aged 18 to 30 in good health. The CDR3 sequence: CASSFDRYYEQYF. CDR3 sequence (DNA): TGTGCCAGCAGCTTTGACAGATACTACGAGCAGTACTTC.